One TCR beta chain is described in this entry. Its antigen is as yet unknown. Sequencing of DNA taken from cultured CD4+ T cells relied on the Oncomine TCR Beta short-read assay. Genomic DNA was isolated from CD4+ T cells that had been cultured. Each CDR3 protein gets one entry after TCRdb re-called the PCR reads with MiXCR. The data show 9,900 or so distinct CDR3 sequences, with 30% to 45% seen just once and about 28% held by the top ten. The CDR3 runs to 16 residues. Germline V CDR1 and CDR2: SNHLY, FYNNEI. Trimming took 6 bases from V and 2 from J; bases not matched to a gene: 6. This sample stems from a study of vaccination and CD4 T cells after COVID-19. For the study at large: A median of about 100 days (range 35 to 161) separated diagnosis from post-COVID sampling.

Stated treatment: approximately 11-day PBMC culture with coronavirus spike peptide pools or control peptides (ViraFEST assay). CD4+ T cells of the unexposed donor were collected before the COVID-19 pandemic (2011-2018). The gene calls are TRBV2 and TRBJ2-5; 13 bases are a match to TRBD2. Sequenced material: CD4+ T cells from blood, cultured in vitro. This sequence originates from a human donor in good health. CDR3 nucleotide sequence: TGTGCCAGCAGGAGACTAGCGGGAGGAGGGCAAGAGACCCAGTACTTC. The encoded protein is CASRRLAGGGQETQYF.